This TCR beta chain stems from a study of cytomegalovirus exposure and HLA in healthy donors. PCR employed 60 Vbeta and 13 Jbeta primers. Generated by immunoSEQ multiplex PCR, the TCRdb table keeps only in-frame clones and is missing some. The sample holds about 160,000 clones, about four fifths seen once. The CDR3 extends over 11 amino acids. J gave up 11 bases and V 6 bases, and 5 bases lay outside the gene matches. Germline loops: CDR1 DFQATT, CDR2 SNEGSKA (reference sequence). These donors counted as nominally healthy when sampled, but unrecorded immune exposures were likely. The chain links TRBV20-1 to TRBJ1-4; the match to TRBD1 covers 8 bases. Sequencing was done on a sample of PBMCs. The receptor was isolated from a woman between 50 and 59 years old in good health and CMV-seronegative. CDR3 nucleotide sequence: TGCAGTGCGCCTACAGGGGGGAAACTGTTTTTT. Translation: CSAPTGGKLFF.